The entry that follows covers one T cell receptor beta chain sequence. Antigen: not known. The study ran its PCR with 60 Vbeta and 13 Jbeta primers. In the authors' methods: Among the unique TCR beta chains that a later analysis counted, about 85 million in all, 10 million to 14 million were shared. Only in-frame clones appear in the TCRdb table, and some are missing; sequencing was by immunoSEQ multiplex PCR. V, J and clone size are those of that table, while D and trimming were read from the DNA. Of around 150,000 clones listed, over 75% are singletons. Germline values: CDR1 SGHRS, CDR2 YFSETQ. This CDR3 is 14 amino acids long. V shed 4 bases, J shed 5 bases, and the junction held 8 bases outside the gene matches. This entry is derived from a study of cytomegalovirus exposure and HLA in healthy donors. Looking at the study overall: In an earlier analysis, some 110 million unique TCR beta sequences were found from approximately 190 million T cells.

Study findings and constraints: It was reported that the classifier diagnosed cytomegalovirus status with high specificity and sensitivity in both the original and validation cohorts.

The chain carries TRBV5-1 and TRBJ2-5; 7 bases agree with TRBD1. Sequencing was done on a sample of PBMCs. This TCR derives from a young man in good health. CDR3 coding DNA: TGCGCCAGCAGCCAGGGACAGCTTCGGGAGACCCAGTACTTC. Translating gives CASSQGQLRETQYF.